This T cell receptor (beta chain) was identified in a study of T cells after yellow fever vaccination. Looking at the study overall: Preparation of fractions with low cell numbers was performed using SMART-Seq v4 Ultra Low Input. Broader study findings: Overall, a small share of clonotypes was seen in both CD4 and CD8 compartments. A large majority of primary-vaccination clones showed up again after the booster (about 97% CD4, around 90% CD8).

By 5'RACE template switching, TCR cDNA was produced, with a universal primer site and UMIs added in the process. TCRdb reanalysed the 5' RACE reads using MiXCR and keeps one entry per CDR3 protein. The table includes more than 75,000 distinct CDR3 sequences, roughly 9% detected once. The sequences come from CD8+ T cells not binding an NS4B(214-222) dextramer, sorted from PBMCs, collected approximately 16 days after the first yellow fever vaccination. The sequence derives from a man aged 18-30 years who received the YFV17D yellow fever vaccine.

CDR3 residues: CASSDTMGDTQYF. The CDR3 nucleotides are TGTGCCAGCAGTGACACCATGGGAGATACGCAGTATTTT. V gene TRBV25-1 combines with J gene TRBJ2-3; D is unclear. The CDR3 sequence is 13 residues long. The ends were cut back, 3 bases at V and 5 bases at J, with 9 bases in the middle. Germline-derived CDR1 and CDR2 are MGHDK and SYGVNS.